The present TCR beta chain was sequenced within a study of T-cell reconstitution after alpha-beta-depleted transplantation in children. Unique molecular identifiers were used in preparing the TCRbeta library. TCRdb used MiXCR to reprocess the PCR reads, holding one entry per CDR3 protein. The profile covers about 340,000 distinct CDR3 sequences, with 13% appearing a single time and about 3.9% taken by the ten largest. This clonotype was detected many times. The sequences come from PBMCs, collected from the stem cell graft. The clonotype comes from a human donor who donated a stem cell graft to a child with Fanconi anemia.

The CDR3 region is CASSPTGAEQFF. The CDR3 DNA follows: TGCGCCAGCAGCCCTACGGGGGCCGAGCAGTTCTTC. This chain connects TRBV5-1 to TRBJ2-1; either TRBD1 or TRBD2 may fit D (6 bases each). CDR3 size: 12 residues. V was clipped by 4 bases and J by 10 bases, with 12 bases between them. The germline V gene encodes CDR1 SGHRS and CDR2 YFSETQ.